This T cell receptor beta chain was obtained from a study of T cell responses to AZD1222 COVID-19 vaccine. Overall study results and limits: The study found Spike-specific TCR breadth and depth rose after two AZD1222 doses. Clonal diversity may have been underestimated, and the donors were mostly white British, with more females than males.

Assay: immunoSEQ multiplex PCR; the TCRdb copy retains only in-frame clones and omits some. Among about 110,000 clones listed, about nine tenths were seen once. A remark on this clone: The antigen remains unidentified.

This CDR3 region has 12 residues. V shed 3 bases and J shed 7 bases, with 6 bases lying between them. Germline CDR1 and CDR2: MGHRA and YSYEKL. The receptor comes from an adult who received the AZD1222 COVID-19 vaccine. The material was peripheral blood, obtained 28 days after the second AZD1222 dose. The chain employs TRBV4-1 and TRBJ2-2, with D hard to call. In nucleotides, the CDR3 is TGCGCCAGCAGCCACTCGGTCGGGGAGCTGTTTTTT. Its translation: CASSHSVGELFF.